A selection of T cell receptor beta chains follows, all from one sample in a study of shared clonotypes between healthy human individuals. Sequencing was performed with immunoSEQ multiplex PCR; in TCRdb, only in-frame clones are kept and a portion is missing. The sample has about 2.3 million clones; less than 95% are singletons. The sample comprised naive CD4+ T cells from PBMCs. The source is a young man in good health. Some clones in this sample may be carry-over from other donors' samples. Each CDR3 is given with its conserved first and last residue. Each record gives: V gene, J gene, clone size, CDR3 protein. Clone sizes are given selectively: once, few, many, or a class where the clone is expanded.

v_call: TRBV11-2
j_call: TRBJ2-7
clone_size: NA
cdr3_aa: CASSLKGNEQYF

v_call: TRBV7-2
j_call: TRBJ2-7
clone_size: once
cdr3_aa: CASSETRASGVYEQYF

v_call: TRBV6-6
j_call: TRBJ2-7
clone_size: NA
cdr3_aa: CASSPGQGTYEQYF

v_call: TRBV4-1
j_call: TRBJ1-4
clone_size: NA
cdr3_aa: CASSQVLREHEKLFF

v_call: TRBV5-6
j_call: TRBJ1-3
clone_size: NA
cdr3_aa: CASSLMGPRSGNTIYF

v_call: TRBV4-2
j_call: TRBJ2-3
clone_size: NA
cdr3_aa: CASSQDSTTTDTQYF

v_call: TRBV28
j_call: TRBJ2-5
clone_size: NA
cdr3_aa: CASSTPRQGGSETQYF

v_call: TRBV29-1
j_call: TRBJ2-3
clone_size: NA
cdr3_aa: CSGDSTDTQYF

v_call: TRBV14
j_call: TRBJ2-1
clone_size: NA
cdr3_aa: CASSRPPRGGSYNEQFF

v_call: TRBV28
j_call: TRBJ2-3
clone_size: NA
cdr3_aa: CASSPETVRDTQYF

v_call: TRBV7-8
j_call: TRBJ2-2
clone_size: once
cdr3_aa: CASSPDWGTVNTGELFF

v_call: TRBV11-2
j_call: TRBJ2-1
clone_size: NA
cdr3_aa: CASSLPAGSGIVNEQFF

v_call: TRBV5-1
j_call: TRBJ2-7
clone_size: NA
cdr3_aa: CASSSGQGHGAAGEQYF

v_call: TRBV28
j_call: TRBJ1-2
clone_size: NA
cdr3_aa: CASRGTANYGYTF

v_call: TRBV5-1
j_call: TRBJ1-4
clone_size: NA
cdr3_aa: CASSPTGLGTNEKLFF

v_call: TRBV15
j_call: TRBJ2-3
clone_size: NA
cdr3_aa: CATTPGLAADTQYF

v_call: TRBV30
j_call: TRBJ2-5
clone_size: NA
cdr3_aa: CAWNLPQETQYF

v_call: TRBV19
j_call: TRBJ1-5
clone_size: NA
cdr3_aa: CASVGVGTVGGPQHF

v_call: TRBV12-5
j_call: TRBJ2-1
clone_size: NA
cdr3_aa: CASGPPSSYNEQFF

v_call: TRBV10-3
j_call: TRBJ1-1
clone_size: NA
cdr3_aa: CAIRKGQGELAFF

v_call: TRBV7-9
j_call: TRBJ2-1
clone_size: NA
cdr3_aa: CASSLRDSSYNEQFF

v_call: TRBV6-1
j_call: TRBJ2-7
clone_size: NA
cdr3_aa: CASKARDRGDEQYF

v_call: TRBV6-5
j_call: TRBJ1-1
clone_size: NA
cdr3_aa: CASSYRGLFNTEAFF

v_call: TRBV5-1
j_call: TRBJ1-1
clone_size: few
cdr3_aa: CASSLGENTEAFF

v_call: TRBV15
j_call: TRBJ1-1
clone_size: once
cdr3_aa: CATSRDRGRFEAFF

v_call: TRBV18
j_call: TRBJ2-2
clone_size: NA
cdr3_aa: CASSLGQPKLTGELFF

v_call: TRBV5-1
j_call: TRBJ1-4
clone_size: NA
cdr3_aa: CASQTGRGSEKLFF

v_call: TRBV5-4
j_call: TRBJ2-7
clone_size: NA
cdr3_aa: CASSLSYRGAYEQYF

v_call: TRBV5-6
j_call: TRBJ2-7
clone_size: NA
cdr3_aa: CASSLPGTGQYF

v_call: TRBV28
j_call: TRBJ2-2
clone_size: NA
cdr3_aa: CASSLPRVRTGELFF

v_call: TRBV18
j_call: TRBJ2-5
clone_size: NA
cdr3_aa: CASSPPVGAGETQYF

v_call: TRBV11-3
j_call: TRBJ2-2
clone_size: NA
cdr3_aa: CASSLGGVNTGELFF

v_call: TRBV28
j_call: TRBJ1-5
clone_size: NA
cdr3_aa: CASSPRGRGGQPQHF

v_call: TRBV19
j_call: TRBJ1-3
clone_size: once
cdr3_aa: CASSVGGTTSGNTIYF

v_call: TRBV9
j_call: TRBJ2-1
clone_size: NA
cdr3_aa: CASSVEGFGRNEQFF

v_call: TRBV7-6
j_call: TRBJ1-2
clone_size: NA
cdr3_aa: CASSLRDRGTNYGYTF